This is a list of T cell receptor beta chains from one sample in a study of identical twins. MiXCR, run by TCRdb on the 5' RACE reads, gives a single entry per CDR3 protein. The table records roughly 1.6 million distinct CDR3 sequences, 25% to 35% of them present only once. Sequencing input: cord blood. The receptors stem from a newborn girl in good health. Each CDR3 is given with its conserved first and last residue. Each record gives: V gene, J gene, D gene, clone size, CDR3 protein, CDR3 DNA. A D gene is named only where the DNA matches it firmly. Clone size is shown for a subset of rows, as once, few, many or a class of expanded clone.

V: TRBV21-1
J: TRBJ2-7
D: .
size: .
CDR3: CASSKFRLGGACYEQYF
DNA: TGTGCCAGCAGCAAATTTCGTCTCGGGGGGGCTTGCTACGAGCAGTACTTC

V: TRBV6-6
J: TRBJ2-2
D: .
size: .
CDR3: CASSYSTFRGGELFF
DNA: TGTGCCAGCAGTTACTCGACTTTTAGGGGCGGGGAGCTGTTTTTT

V: TRBV3-1
J: TRBJ2-1
D: .
size: .
CDR3: CASSQVLRLVPNEQFF
DNA: TGTGCCAGCAGCCAAGTCCTCCGACTAGTTCCCAATGAGCAGTTCTTC

V: TRBV3-1
J: TRBJ1-1
D: .
size: .
CDR3: CASSQGIEAFF
DNA: TGTGCCAGCAGCCAAGGAATAGAAGCTTTCTTT

V: TRBV2
J: TRBJ1-1
D: .
size: .
CDR3: CASSGAAAGVTHQAFF
DNA: TGTGCCAGCAGTGGTGCGGCCGCTGGGGTGACCCACCAAGCTTTCTTT

V: TRBV12-3/TRBV12-4
J: TRBJ2-7
D: .
size: .
CDR3: CASTTPGYEQYF
DNA: TGTGCCAGCACCACGCCGGGCTACGAGCAGTACTTC

V: TRBV4-1
J: TRBJ2-3
D: TRBD2
size: few
CDR3: CASSPLGGEPDTQYF
DNA: TGCGCCAGCAGCCCTCTGGGGGGGGAGCCAGATACGCAGTATTTT

V: TRBV12-3/TRBV12-4
J: TRBJ2-7
D: .
size: .
CDR3: CASKGPPSYEQYF
DNA: TGTGCCAGCAAAGGGCCCCCCTCCTACGAGCAGTACTTC

V: TRBV27
J: TRBJ2-3
D: TRBD1
size: .
CDR3: CASSPTGPNTQYF
DNA: TGTGCCAGCAGTCCGACAGGGCCAAATACGCAGTATTTT

V: TRBV4-2
J: TRBJ2-1
D: TRBD2
size: .
CDR3: CASSQVPLAGDLNEQFF
DNA: TGTGCCAGCAGCCAAGTCCCACTAGCGGGAGATTTAAATGAGCAGTTCTTC

V: TRBV20-1
J: TRBJ1-5
D: TRBD1
size: .
CDR3: CSAPTGHSNQPQHF
DNA: TGCAGTGCCCCGACAGGGCATAGCAATCAGCCCCAGCATTTT

V: TRBV11-2
J: TRBJ1-2
D: .
size: .
CDR3: CASSFSDRARGYTF
DNA: TGTGCCAGCAGCTTTTCAGACCGCGCGCGGGGCTACACCTTC

V: TRBV5-1
J: TRBJ1-2
D: .
size: many
CDR3: CASSLGSHNYGYTF
DNA: TGCGCCAGCAGCTTGGGATCGCATAACTATGGCTACACCTTC

V: TRBV20-1
J: TRBJ2-7
D: .
size: few
CDR3: CSARDTGVHYEQYF
DNA: TGCAGTGCTAGAGATACGGGGGTTCATTACGAGCAGTACTTC

V: TRBV5-1
J: TRBJ2-3
D: .
size: few
CDR3: CASSFRMAFTDTQYF
DNA: TGCGCCAGCAGCTTTCGTATGGCCTTCACAGATACGCAGTATTTT

V: TRBV29-1
J: TRBJ2-1
D: TRBD1
size: few
CDR3: CSVLTGVYNEQFF
DNA: TGCAGCGTTTTAACAGGGGTTTACAATGAGCAGTTCTTC

V: TRBV6-6
J: TRBJ2-3
D: TRBD2
size: few
CDR3: CASSYSSAGGPDTQYF
DNA: TGTGCCAGCAGTTACTCGTCAGCGGGAGGGCCCGATACGCAGTATTTT

V: TRBV7-9
J: TRBJ1-2
D: .
size: few
CDR3: CASSLETGANYGYTF
DNA: TGTGCCAGCAGCTTAGAAACAGGAGCTAACTATGGCTACACCTTC

V: TRBV20-1
J: TRBJ2-6
D: TRBD1
size: .
CDR3: CSAGNRGQGSSGANVLTF
DNA: TGCAGTGCTGGAAATAGGGGACAGGGGTCCTCTGGGGCCAACGTCCTGACTTTC

V: TRBV9
J: TRBJ2-3
D: .
size: few
CDR3: CASSRAVARGGPRGGIRTDTQYF
DNA: TGTGCCAGCAGCCGGGCCGTAGCCCGTGGCGGGCCCAGAGGTGGTATCCGCACAGATACGCAGTATTTT

V: TRBV20-1
J: TRBJ2-1
D: .
size: .
CDR3: CSASRKSSYNEHFF
DNA: TGCAGTGCCAGCAGGAAGAGCTCCTACAATGAGCATTTCTTC